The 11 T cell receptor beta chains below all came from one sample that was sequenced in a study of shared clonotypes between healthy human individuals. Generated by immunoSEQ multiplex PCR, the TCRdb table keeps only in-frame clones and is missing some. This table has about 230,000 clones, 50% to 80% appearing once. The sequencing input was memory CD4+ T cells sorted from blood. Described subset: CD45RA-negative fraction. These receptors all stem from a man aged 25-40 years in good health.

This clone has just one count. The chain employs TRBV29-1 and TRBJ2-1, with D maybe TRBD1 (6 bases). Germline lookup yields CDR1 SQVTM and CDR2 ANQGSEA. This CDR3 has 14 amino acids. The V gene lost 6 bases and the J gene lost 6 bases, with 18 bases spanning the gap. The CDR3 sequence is CSVSGDRASNEQFF. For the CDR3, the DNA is TGCAGCGTATCAGGGGATAGGGCTAGCAATGAGCAGTTCTTC.

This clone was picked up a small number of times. The CDR3 here is CASSALNTEAFF. DNA for the CDR3: TGTGCCAGCAGTGCCCTGAACACTGAAGCTTTCTTT. The J gene is TRBJ1-1, the V gene TRBV25-1, with D hard to call. Trimming took off 4 bases at V and 0 bases at J, with 3 bases between the two ends. This CDR3 has 12 amino acids. Germline V gene lookup returns CDR1 MGHDK and CDR2 SYGVNS.

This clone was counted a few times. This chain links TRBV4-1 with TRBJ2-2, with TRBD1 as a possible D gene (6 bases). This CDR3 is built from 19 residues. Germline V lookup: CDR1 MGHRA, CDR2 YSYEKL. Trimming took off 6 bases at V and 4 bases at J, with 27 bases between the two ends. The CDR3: CASSPNLFGLVGATGELFF. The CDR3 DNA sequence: TGCGCCAGCAGTCCAAACTTATTTGGCCTAGTGGGGGCCACCGGGGAGCTGTTTTTT.

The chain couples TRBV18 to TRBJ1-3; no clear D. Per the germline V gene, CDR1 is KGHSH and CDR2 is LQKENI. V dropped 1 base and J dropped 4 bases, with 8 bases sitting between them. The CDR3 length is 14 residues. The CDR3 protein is CASSPLEGGNTIYF. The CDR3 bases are TGTGCCAGCTCACCACTGGAAGGGGGAAACACCATATATTTT. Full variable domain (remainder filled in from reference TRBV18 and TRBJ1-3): NAGVMQNPRHLVRRRGQEARLRCSPMKGHSHVYWYRQLPEEGLKFMVYLQKENIIDESGMPKERFSAEFPKEGPSILRIQQVVRGDSAAYFCASSPLEGGNTIYFGEGSWLTVV.

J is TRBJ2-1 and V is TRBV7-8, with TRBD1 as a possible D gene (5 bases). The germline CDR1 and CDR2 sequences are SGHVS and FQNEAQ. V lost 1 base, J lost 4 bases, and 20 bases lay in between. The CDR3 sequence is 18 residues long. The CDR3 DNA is TGTGCCAGCAGCTTAGACCGTAACCCCAGGGCTCGTTACAATGAGCAGTTCTTC. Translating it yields CASSLDRNPRARYNEQFF. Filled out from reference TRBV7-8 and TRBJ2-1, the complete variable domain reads GAGVSQSPRYKVAKRGQDVALRCDPISGHVSLFWYQQALGQGPEFLTYFQNEAQLDKSGLPSDRFFAERPEGSVSTLKIQRTQQEDSAVYLCASSLDRNPRARYNEQFFGPGTRLTVL.

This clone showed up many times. CDR3 loop: CASSLRLGIQYF. In DNA, the CDR3 is TGTGCCAGCAGTCTTCGGTTAGGCATTCAGTACTTC. The rearrangement links TRBV25-1 to TRBJ2-4; D unclear. The CDR3 totals 12 residues. Per germline, CDR1 MGHDK and CDR2 SYGVNS. The V gene lost 5 bases and the J gene lost 9 bases, with 11 bases spanning the gap.

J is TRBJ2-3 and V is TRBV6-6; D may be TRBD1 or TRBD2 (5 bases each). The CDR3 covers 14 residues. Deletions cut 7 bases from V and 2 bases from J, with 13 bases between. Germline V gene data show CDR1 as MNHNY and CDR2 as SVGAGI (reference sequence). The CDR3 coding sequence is TGTGCCAGCATTCCGGGACCAAACACAGATACGCAGTATTTT. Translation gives CASIPGPNTDTQYF.

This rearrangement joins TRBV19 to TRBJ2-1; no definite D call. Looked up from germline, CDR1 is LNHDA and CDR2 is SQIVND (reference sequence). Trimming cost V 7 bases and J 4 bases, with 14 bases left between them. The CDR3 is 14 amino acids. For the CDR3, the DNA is TGTGCCAGTACCCCTACCGGTTTTTACAATGAGCAGTTCTTC. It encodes CASTPTGFYNEQFF.

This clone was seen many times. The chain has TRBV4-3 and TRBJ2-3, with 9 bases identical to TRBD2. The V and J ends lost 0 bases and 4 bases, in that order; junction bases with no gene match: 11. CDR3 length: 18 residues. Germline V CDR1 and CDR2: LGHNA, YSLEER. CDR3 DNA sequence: TGCGCCAGCAGCCAAGATGGGGGAATAGCGGGAGCACCAGATACGCAGTATTTT. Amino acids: CASSQDGGIAGAPDTQYF.

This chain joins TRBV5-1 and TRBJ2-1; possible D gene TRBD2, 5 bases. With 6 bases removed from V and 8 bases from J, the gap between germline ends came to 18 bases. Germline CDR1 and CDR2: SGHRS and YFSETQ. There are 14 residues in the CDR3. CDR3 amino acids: CASTFQPNGDEQFF. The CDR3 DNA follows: TGCGCCAGCACCTTCCAACCCAACGGGGATGAGCAGTTCTTC. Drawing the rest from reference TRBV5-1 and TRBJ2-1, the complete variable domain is KAGVTQTPRYLIKTRGQQVTLSCSPISGHRSVSWYQQTPGQGLQFLFEYFSETQRNKGNFPGRFSGRQFSNSRSEMNVSTLELGDSALYLCASTFQPNGDEQFFGPGTRLTVL.

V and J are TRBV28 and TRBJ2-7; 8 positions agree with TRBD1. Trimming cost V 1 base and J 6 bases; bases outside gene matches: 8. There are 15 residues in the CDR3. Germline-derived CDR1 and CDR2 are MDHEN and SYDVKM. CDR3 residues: CASSLLPGQAFEQYF. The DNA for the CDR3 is TGTGCCAGCAGTTTATTACCGGGACAGGCCTTCGAGCAGTACTTC.